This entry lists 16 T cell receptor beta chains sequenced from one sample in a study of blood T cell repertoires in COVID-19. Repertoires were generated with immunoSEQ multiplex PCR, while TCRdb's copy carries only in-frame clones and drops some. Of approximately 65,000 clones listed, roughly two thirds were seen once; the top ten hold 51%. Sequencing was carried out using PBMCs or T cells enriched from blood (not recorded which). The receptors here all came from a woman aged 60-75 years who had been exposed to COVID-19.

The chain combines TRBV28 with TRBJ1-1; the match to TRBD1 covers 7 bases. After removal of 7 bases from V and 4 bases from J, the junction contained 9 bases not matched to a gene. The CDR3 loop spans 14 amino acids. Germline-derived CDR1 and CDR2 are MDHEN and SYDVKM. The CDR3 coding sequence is TGTGCCAGCACCACACTAGGGGACAGCACTGAAGCTTTCTTT. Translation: CASTTLGDSTEAFF.

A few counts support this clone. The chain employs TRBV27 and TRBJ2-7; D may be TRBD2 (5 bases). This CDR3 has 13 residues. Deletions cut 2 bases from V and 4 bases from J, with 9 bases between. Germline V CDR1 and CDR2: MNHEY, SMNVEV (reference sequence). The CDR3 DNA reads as TGTGCCAGCAGTTTAGGTAGCGTGTACGAGCAGTACTTC. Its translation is CASSLGSVYEQYF.

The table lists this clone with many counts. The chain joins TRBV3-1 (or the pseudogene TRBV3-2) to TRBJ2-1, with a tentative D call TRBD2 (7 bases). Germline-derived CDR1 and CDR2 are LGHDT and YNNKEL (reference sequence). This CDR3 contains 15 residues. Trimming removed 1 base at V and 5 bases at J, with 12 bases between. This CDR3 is CASSQGRGPNNEQFF. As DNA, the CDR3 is TGTGCCAGCAGCCAAGGGCGGGGGCCCAACAATGAGCAGTTCTTC.

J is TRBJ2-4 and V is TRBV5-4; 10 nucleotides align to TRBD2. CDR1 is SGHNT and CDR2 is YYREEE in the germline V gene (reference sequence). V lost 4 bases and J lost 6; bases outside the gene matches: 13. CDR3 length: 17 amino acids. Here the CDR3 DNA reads TGTGCCAGCAGCCTACCCCCCACAGCGGGGGGGCGAAACATTCAGTACTTC. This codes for CASSLPPTAGGRNIQYF.

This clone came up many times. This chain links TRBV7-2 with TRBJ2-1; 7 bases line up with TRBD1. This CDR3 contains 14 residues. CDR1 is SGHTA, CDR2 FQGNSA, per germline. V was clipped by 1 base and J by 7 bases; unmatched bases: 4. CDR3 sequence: CASSLERGRNEQFF. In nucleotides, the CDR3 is TGTGCCAGCAGCTTAGAAAGGGGGCGGAATGAGCAGTTCTTC.

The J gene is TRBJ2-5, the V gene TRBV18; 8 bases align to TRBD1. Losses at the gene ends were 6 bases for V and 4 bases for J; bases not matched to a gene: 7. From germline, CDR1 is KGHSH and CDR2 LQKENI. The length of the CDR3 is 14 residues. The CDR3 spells CASSLGQGGETQYF. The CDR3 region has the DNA TGTGCCAGCTCTCTCGGACAGGGAGGAGAGACCCAGTACTTC.

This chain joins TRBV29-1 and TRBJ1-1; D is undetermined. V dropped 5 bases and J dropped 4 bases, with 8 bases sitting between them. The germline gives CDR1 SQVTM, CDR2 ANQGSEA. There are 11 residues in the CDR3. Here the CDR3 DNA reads TGCAGCGTTTTCACGGGCACTGAAGCTTTCTTT. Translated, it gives CSVFTGTEAFF.

CDR3 sequence: CASSIPSNTEAFF. Here the CDR3 DNA reads TGTGCCAGCAGCATCCCCTCCAACACTGAAGCTTTCTTT. The chain uses TRBV7-2 and TRBJ1-1; no clear D gene. The germline V gene encodes CDR1 SGHTA and CDR2 FQGNSA. CDR3 length equals 13 residues. Deletions cut 5 bases from V and 2 bases from J, with 9 bases between.

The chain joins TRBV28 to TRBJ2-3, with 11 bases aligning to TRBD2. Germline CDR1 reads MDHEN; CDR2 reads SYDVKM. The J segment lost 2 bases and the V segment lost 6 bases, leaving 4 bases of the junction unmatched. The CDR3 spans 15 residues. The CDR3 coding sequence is TGTGCCAGCAGCCGACTAGCGGGGAACACAGATACGCAGTATTTT. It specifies CASSRLAGNTDTQYF.

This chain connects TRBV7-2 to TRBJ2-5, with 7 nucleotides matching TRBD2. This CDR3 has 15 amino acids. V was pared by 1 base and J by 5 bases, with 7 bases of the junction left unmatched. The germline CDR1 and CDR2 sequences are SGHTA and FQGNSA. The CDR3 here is CASSLVGAGRETQYF. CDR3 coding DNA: TGTGCCAGCAGCTTAGTCGGAGCGGGGAGGGAGACCCAGTACTTC.

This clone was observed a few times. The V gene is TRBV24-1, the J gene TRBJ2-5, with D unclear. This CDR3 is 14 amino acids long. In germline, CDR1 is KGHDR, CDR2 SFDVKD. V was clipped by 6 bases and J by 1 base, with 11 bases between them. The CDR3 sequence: CATSSYGGQETQYF. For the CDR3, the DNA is TGTGCCACCAGTTCATATGGCGGCCAAGAGACCCAGTACTTC.

The CDR3 sequence is CASSLVDAGEEKLFF. The CDR3 DNA follows: TGCGCCAGCAGCTTGGTGGACGCAGGGGAGGAAAAACTGTTTTTT. The V call is TRBV5-1, the J call TRBJ1-4; D is possibly TRBD1 (6 bases). CDR1 is SGHRS, CDR2 YFSETQ, per germline. This CDR3 region has 15 residues. The V gene lost 0 bases and the J gene lost 8 bases, with 14 bases spanning the gap.

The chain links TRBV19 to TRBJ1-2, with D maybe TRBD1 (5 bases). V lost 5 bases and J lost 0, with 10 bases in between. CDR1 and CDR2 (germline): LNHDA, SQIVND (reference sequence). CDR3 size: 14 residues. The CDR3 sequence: CASSPTATNYGYTF. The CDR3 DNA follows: TGTGCCAGTAGTCCGACAGCGACTAACTATGGCTACACCTTC.

The CDR3 DNA reads TGCAGCGTTGACCCCGGGGGCTCTGGAAACACCATATATTTT. Its protein is CSVDPGGSGNTIYF. The chain couples TRBV29-1 to TRBJ1-3, with a possible D match to TRBD1 (5 bases). This CDR3 region has 14 residues. Germline V gene lookup returns CDR1 SQVTM and CDR2 ANQGSEA. V lost 3 bases and J lost 0, with 9 bases in between.

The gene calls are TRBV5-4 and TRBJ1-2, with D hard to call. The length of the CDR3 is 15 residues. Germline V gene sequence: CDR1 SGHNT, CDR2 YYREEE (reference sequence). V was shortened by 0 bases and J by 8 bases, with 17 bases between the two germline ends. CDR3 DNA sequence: TGTGCCAGCAGCTTGGAGGTAGGGAGGTCGGAAGGCTACACCTTC. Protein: CASSLEVGRSEGYTF.

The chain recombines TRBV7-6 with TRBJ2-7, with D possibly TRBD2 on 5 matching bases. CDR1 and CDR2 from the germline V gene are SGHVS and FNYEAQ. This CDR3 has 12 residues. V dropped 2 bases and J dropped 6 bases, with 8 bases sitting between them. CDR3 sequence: CASSLKEAEQYF. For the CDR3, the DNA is TGTGCCAGCAGCTTAAAGGAGGCCGAGCAGTACTTC.